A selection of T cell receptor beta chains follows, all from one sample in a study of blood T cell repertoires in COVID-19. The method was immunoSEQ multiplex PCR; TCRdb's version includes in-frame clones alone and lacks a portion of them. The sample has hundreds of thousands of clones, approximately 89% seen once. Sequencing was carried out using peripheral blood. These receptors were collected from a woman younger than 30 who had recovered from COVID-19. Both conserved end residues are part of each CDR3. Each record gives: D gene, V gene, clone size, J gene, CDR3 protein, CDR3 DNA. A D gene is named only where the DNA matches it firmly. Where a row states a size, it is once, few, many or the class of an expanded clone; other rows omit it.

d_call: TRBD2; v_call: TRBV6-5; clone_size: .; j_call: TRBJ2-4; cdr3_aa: CASSRGGESRNIQYF; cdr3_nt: TGTGCCAGCAGCCGCGGGGGAGAATCACGAAACATTCAGTACTTC
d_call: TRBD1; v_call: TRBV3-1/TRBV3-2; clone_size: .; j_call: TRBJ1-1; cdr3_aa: CASSQEGQGLGDTEAFF; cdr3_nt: TGTGCCAGCAGCCAGGAAGGACAGGGGCTCGGGGACACTGAAGCTTTCTTT
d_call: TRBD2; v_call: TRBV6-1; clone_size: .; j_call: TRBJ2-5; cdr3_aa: CASSDLSGSGETQYF; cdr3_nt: TGTGCCAGCAGTGACCTTAGCGGGAGCGGTGAGACCCAGTACTTC
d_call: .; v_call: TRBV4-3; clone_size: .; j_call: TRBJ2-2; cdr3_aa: CASSQSLNRQSYTGELFF; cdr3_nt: TGCGCCAGCAGCCAATCTTTGAATCGACAGAGCTACACCGGGGAGCTGTTTTTT
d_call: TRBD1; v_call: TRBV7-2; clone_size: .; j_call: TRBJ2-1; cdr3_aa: CASSFQGAGEQFF; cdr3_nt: TGTGCCAGCAGCTTTCAGGGGGCCGGTGAGCAGTTCTTC
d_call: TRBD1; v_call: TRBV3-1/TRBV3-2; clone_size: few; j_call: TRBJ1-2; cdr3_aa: CASSFPGQGVNGYTF; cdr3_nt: TGTGCCAGCAGCTTTCCGGGACAGGGGGTCAATGGCTACACCTTC
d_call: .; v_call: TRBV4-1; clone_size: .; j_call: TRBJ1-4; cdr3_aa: CASSPPVTGTNEKLFF; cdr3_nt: TGCGCCAGCAGCCCACCCGTCACAGGGACTAATGAAAAACTGTTTTTT
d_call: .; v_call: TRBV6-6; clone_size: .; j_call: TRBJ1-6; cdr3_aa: CASSYSRAASPLHF; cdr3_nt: TGTGCCAGCAGTTACTCGCGGGCAGCTTCACCCCTCCACTTT
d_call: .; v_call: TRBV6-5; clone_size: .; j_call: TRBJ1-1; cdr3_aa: CASSIHRDTQRAFF; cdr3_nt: TGTGCCAGCAGTATCCATCGGGACACCCAACGAGCTTTCTTT
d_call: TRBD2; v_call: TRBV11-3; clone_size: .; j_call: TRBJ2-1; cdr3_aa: CASSLSIAGRGNEQFF; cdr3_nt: TGTGCCAGCAGCTTATCGATAGCGGGAAGGGGGAATGAGCAGTTCTTC
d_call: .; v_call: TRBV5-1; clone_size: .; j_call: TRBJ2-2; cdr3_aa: CASSLSAPTGELFF; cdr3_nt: TGCGCCAGCAGCTTGTCTGCGCCCACCGGGGAGCTGTTTTTT
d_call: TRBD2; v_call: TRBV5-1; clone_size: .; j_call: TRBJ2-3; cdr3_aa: CASSAWTSGSSTDTQYF; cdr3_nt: TGCGCCAGCAGCGCGTGGACTAGCGGGAGTAGCACAGATACGCAGTATTTT
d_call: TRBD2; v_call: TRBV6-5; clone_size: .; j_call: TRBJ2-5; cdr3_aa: CASSLSGRRQETQYF; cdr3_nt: TGTGCCAGCAGTCTTAGCGGGAGACGGCAAGAGACCCAGTACTTC
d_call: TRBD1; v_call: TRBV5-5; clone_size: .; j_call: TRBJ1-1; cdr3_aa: CASSVGQGWVSEAFF; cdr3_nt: TGTGCCAGCAGCGTAGGACAGGGGTGGGTATCAGAAGCTTTCTTT
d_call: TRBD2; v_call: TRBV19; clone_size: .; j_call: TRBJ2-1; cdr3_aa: CASSISSGSQNEQFF; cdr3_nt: TGTGCCAGTAGTATTAGTAGCGGGAGCCAAAATGAGCAGTTCTTC
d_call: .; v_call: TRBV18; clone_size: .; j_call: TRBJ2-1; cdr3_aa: CASSPQPGAGDFYNEQFF; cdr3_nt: TGTGCCAGCTCACCCCAACCGGGGGCGGGAGATTTCTACAATGAGCAGTTCTTC
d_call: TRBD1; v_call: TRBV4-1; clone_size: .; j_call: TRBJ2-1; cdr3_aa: CASSQDFNRGRNEQFF; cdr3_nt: TGCGCCAGCAGCCAAGATTTTAACAGGGGTCGGAATGAGCAGTTCTTC
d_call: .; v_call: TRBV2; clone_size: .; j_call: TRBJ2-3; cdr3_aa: CASRISVGGFRYTQYF; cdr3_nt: TGTGCCAGCAGGATTAGCGTGGGGGGATTCAGGTATACGCAGTATTTT
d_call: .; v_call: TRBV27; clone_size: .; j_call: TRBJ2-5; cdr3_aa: CARRLVETQYF; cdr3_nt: TGTGCCAGGCGACTAGTAGAGACCCAGTACTTC
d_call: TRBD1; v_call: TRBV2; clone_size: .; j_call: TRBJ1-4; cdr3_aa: CASRKTGLGREKLFF; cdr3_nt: TGTGCCAGCAGAAAGACAGGGCTGGGTCGTGAAAAACTGTTTTTT
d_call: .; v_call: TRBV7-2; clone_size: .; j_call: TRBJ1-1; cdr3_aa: CASSLARRAEAFF; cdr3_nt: TGTGCCAGCAGCTTAGCGCGGAGGGCCGAAGCTTTCTTT
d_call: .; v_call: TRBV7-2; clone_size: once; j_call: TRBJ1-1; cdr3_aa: CASSLVREAFF; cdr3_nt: TGTGCCAGCAGCTTAGTACGGGAAGCTTTCTTT
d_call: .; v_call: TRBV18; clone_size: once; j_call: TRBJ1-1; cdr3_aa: CASSPQKEAGKAFF; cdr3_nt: TGTGCCAGCTCACCACAAAAGGAGGCGGGGAAGGCTTTCTTT
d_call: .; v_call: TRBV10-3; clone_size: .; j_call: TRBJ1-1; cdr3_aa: CAISESRNTEAFF; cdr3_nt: TGTGCCATCAGTGAGTCCAGGAACACTGAAGCTTTCTTT
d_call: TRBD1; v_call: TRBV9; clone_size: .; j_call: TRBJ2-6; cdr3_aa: CASSVGPVTGTGSLSGANVLTF; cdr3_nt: TGTGCCAGCAGCGTTGGCCCGGTAACCGGGACAGGTTCCCTCTCTGGGGCCAACGTCCTGACTTTC
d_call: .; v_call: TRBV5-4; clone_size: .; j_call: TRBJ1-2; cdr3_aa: CASSSPGGNYGYTF; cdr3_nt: TGTGCCAGCAGCTCCCCCGGGGGAAACTATGGCTACACCTTC
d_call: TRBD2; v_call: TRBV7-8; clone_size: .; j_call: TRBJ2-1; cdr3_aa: CASSLVGGRAGEQFF; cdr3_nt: TGTGCCAGCAGCTTGGTTGGCGGGAGGGCCGGTGAGCAGTTCTTC
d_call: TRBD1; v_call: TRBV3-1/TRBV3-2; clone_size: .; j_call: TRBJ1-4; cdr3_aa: CASSQTGGEYEKLFF; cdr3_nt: TGTGCCAGCAGCCAAACAGGGGGCGAGTATGAAAAACTGTTTTTT
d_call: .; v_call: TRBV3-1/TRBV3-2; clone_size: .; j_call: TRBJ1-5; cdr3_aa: CASSQDNRLNQPQHF; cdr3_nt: TGTGCCAGCAGCCAAGATAACAGGCTCAATCAGCCCCAGCATTTT
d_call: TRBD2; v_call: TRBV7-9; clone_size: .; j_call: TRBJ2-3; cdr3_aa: CASSLARSGRSTDTQYF; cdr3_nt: TGTGCCAGCAGCTTAGCGCGTAGCGGGAGGAGCACAGATACGCAGTATTTT
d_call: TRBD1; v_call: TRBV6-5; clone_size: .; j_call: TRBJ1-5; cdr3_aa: CASRPGGAGNQPQHF; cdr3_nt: TGTGCCAGCAGACCAGGGGGCGCCGGCAATCAGCCCCAGCATTTT
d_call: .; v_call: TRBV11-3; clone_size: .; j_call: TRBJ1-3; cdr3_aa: CASKRKDSGNTIYF; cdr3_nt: TGTGCCAGCAAGCGGAAAGACTCTGGAAACACCATATATTTT
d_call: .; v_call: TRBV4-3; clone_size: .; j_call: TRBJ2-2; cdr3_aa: CASSQDLRGTGELFF; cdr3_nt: TGCGCCAGCAGCCAAGATCTAAGGGGCACCGGGGAGCTGTTTTTT
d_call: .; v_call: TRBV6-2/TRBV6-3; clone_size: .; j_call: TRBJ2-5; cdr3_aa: CASSYSLALETQYF; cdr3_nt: TGTGCCAGCAGTTACTCCTTAGCCTTGGAGACCCAGTACTTC
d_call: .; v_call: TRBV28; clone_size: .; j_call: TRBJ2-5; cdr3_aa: CASSIGHYQETQYF; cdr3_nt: TGTGCCAGCAGTATCGGACATTACCAAGAGACCCAGTACTTC
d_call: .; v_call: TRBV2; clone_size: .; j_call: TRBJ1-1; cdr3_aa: CASSELGGNTEAFF; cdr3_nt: TGTGCCAGCAGTGAACTCGGGGGGAACACTGAAGCTTTCTTT
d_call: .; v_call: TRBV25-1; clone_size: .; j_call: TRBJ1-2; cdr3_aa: CASSEFGSDYGYTF; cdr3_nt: TGTGCCAGCAGTGAATTTGGTTCAGACTATGGCTACACCTTC
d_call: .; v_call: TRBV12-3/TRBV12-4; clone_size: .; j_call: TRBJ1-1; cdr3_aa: CASSFGSATEAFF; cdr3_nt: TGTGCCAGCAGTTTCGGGAGCGCGACTGAAGCTTTCTTT
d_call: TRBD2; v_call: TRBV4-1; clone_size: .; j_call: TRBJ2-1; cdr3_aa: CASSLTRGRVANEQFF; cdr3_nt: TGCGCCAGCAGCCTCACCCGGGGGAGGGTGGCCAATGAGCAGTTCTTC
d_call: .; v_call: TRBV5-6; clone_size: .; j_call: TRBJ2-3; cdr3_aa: CASSLLGDNTDTQYF; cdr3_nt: TGTGCCAGCAGCTTGCTAGGGGACAACACAGATACGCAGTATTTT
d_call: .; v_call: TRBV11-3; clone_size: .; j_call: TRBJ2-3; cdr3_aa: CASSLRETSTDTQYF; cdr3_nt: TGTGCCAGCAGCTTGCGGGAAACTAGCACAGATACGCAGTATTTT
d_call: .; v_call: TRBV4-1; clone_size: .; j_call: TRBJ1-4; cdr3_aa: CASSQVLLQGLSEKLFF; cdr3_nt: TGCGCCAGCAGCCAAGTTCTGTTGCAGGGGCTAAGTGAAAAACTGTTTTTT
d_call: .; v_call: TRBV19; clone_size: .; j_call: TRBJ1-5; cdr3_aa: CASSAGGNRVQPQHF; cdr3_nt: TGTGCCAGTAGCGCGGGAGGGAATAGGGTTCAGCCCCAGCATTTT